The T cell receptor beta chain described here comes from a study of CD4 and CD8 cells across lung adenocarcinoma regions. Each CDR3 protein gets one entry after TCRdb re-called the PCR reads with MiXCR. The sample contains about 12,000 distinct CDR3 sequences, less than 55% of which appear only once. The CDR3 has 14 residues. Trimming cost V 4 bases and J 4 bases, with 13 bases left between them. CDR1 and CDR2 (germline): MNHEY, SMNVEV (reference sequence). This TCR derives from a male donor with lung adenocarcinoma. The CD4 and CD8 labels of this study may be unreliable. The material sequenced was CD8+ T cells from the margin of a lung tumor. The gene calls are TRBV27 and TRBJ1-1, with unresolved D. The CDR3 loop reads CASSWQAAITEAFF. CDR3 DNA: TGTGCCAGCAGTTGGCAAGCGGCTATCACTGAAGCTTTCTTT.